This TCR beta chain came from a study of cytomegalovirus exposure and HLA in healthy donors. Study-level results: Associated with HLA alleles at 0.05 false discovery rate in a later analysis were 15,000 to 20,000 TCR beta sequences. Earlier analysis yielded a pattern in which most TCR beta V segments were productive about 90% or about 30% of the time. In a later analysis, V- and J-gene trimming of beta chains associated with a DCLRE1C missense variant, replicated independently. A later analysis reportedly found fewer N-insertions in an Asian-associated ancestry cluster than the roughly 670-donor mean.

With 60 Vbeta and 13 Jbeta primers, the PCR was carried out. Method: immunoSEQ multiplex PCR; TCRdb's copy keeps in-frame clones and lacks some. The table lists over 150,000 clones, under 85% of them singletons. A remark on this clone: Its antigen is still unknown.

V was pared by 7 bases and J by 6 bases, with 11 bases of the junction left unmatched. CDR3 length equals 14 residues. Germline V gene lookup returns CDR1 LNHDA and CDR2 SQIVND (reference sequence). The specimen sequenced was PBMCs. The rearrangement links TRBV19 to TRBJ2-7; 8 bases match TRBD2. The TCR sequence derives from a male donor in good health and CMV-seronegative. CDR3 in amino acids: CASKPPGGGGEQYF. CDR3 DNA: TGTGCCAGTAAGCCCCCGGGAGGGGGAGGCGAGCAGTACTTC.